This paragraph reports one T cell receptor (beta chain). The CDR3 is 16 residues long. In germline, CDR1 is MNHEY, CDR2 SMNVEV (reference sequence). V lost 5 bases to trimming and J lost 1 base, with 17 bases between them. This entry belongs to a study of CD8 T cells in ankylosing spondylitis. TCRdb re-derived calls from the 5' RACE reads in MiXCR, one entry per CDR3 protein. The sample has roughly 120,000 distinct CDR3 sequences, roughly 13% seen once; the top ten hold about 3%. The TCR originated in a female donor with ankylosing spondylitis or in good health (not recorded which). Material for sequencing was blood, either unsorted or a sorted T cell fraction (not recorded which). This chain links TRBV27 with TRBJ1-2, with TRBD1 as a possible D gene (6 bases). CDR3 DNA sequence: TGTGCCAGCAGTCACCTTACAGGGAATCTTAACTATGGCTACACCTTC. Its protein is CASSHLTGNLNYGYTF.